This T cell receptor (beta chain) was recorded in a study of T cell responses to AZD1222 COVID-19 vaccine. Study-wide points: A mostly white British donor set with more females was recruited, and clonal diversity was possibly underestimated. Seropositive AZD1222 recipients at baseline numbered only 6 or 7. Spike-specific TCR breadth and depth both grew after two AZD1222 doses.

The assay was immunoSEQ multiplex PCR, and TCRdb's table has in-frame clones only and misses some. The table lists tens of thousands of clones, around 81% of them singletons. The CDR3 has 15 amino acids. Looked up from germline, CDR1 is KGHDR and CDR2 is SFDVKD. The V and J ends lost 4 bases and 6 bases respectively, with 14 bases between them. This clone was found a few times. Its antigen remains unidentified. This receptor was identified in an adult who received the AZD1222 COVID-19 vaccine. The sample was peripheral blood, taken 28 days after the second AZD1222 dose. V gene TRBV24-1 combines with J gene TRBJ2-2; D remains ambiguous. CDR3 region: CATSDRQRTPGELFF. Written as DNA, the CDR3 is TGTGCCACCAGTGACCGACAACGGACCCCCGGGGAGCTGTTTTTT.